This T cell receptor (beta chain) was captured by sequencing in a study of shared clonotypes between healthy human individuals (dated by TCRdb to about 2020). The study in broad terms: Three men and a couple of women, aged 18 to 49 years, made up the cohort. Per donor, three plates each were used for CD4 naive and CD4 memory, two for CD8 naive, and one for CD8 memory. To increase sequencing depth and limit assay-specific biases, TCR repertoire library preparation and sequencing were carried out by different laboratories using diverse techniques. Per donor, leukapheresis produced somewhere between about 0.8 and 9 billion PBMCs. To estimate repertoire size and how much clonotypes are shared between individuals, the study performed deep sequencing of blood TCR repertoires from 4 to 6 healthy adults.

This clone was counted a single time. What this receptor recognizes is not known. There are no base qualities to consult, and no much larger clone falls within one base. Healthy HIV-negative adults with no recently reported acute infections or vaccinations were included as donors. Every donor was a Caucasian adult living in Nashville, Tennessee, USA. CD4+ T cells were enriched through magnetic negative selection, after which naive cells were positively selected on CD45RA and the remaining negative fraction served as the memory subset. Blood was collected by leukapheresis, and PBMCs were isolated by Ficoll-Histopaque density gradient centrifugation and then cryopreserved in liquid nitrogen vapor phase. Analytical flow cytometry was used to check the purity and quantity of each magnetically sorted T cell population. Each sorted fraction had its genomic DNA isolated and then quantified by UV absorbance on a Nanodrop 2000c.

Using the deep immunoSEQ assay, multiplex PCR amplified TCR CDR3 regions from genomic DNA. Extracted genomic DNA from each cell subset was distributed evenly across all wells of several immunoSEQ 96-well plates, and each plate was treated as a replicate. Each replicate PCR for sorted subsets received around 200 ng genomic DNA, equal to about 30,000 T cell genomes. Purified libraries were quantified with a Qubit 3.0 fluorometer, sized on a Bioanalyzer 2100, and re-quantified with the KAPA Library Quantification kit. Every immunoSEQ 96-well plate was sequenced on a dedicated single-read 150-cycle Illumina NextSeq 550 flow cell. Regarding the original processing steps: Because the immunoSEQ output included only junctional sequences and no quality scores, the filtering could not be the same as the filtering used for full-length reads. To assign V/J genes and CDR3, sequences were annotated using PyIR, a Python wrapper for IgBLAST v1.9, with IMGT germline references. Reads were filtered out if the reads had weak V/J assignments (E-value above 1e-6), no CDR3, stop codons, out-of-frame junctions, or ambiguous translated residues. V3J clonotypes were defined as sequences sharing an identical inferred V gene, J gene, and CDR3 amino acid sequence. The percentage overlap between two repertoires was calculated by dividing the number of shared unique clonotypes by the size of the smaller repertoire. Repertoire richness was assessed with RTK rarefaction, the Chao1 estimator, and Recon v2.1 estimates of unobserved clonotypes. Generation probabilities for all TCRbeta clonotypes obtained by the gDNA method from a handful of donors were computed using OLGA. The source is immuneACCESS, and TCRdb retained only in-frame sequences with V and J called. Part of the clones is not carried over; for the studies checked, unresolved V genes explain less than half of this, and the remainder is unexplained. Clone size and the V and J calls come from that table; the DNA yielded D and trimming. The sample records some 1.5 million clones, 95% to 99% of which are singletons. The ten largest clones represent around 0.45% of the sample.

The CDR3 numbers 15 residues from cysteine through phenylalanine. CDR3 DNA only is kept here, 45 bases in frame from base 1. At the junction V is shortened by 5 bases and J by 7 bases, with 17 bases in between. CDR1 and CDR2, per the germline V gene, are MNHNS and SASEGT. Paper-wide results and their limitations: Because the study included only a small number of donors, the genetic and exposure-history diversity represented was limited. Sampling was limited to blood, and TCR repertoires in tissue likely differ from TCR repertoires in blood. Based on pairwise subsampling, the degree of clonotype sharing among donors was expected to be affected by sequencing depth. Estimated clonotype richness was generally larger for naive than for memory subsets. Rarefaction of sorted-subset datasets indicated incomplete sequencing despite the large sequencing depth. Compared with non-shared clonotypes, the clonotypes found in all four sorted-subset donors had higher generation probabilities. When a handful of donors were compared, the shared fraction of clonotypes was about 5% for naive CD4, roughly 3.3% for naive CD8, about 2.5% for memory CD4, and roughly 0.43% for memory CD8.

The sample comprised naive CD4+ T cells sorted from blood. What the cell subset or site label conveys for this sample: CD45RA+ positively selected. The rearranged segments are TRBV6-1 and TRBJ1-4, with TRBD1 tentatively as D gene (6 bases match). This clonotype was sampled from a young man in good health. The nucleotide sequence is given as TGTGCCAGCAGTCCACTCGGGGGGCTGCGTGAAAAACTGTTTTTT. The resulting protein is CASSPLGGLREKLFF.